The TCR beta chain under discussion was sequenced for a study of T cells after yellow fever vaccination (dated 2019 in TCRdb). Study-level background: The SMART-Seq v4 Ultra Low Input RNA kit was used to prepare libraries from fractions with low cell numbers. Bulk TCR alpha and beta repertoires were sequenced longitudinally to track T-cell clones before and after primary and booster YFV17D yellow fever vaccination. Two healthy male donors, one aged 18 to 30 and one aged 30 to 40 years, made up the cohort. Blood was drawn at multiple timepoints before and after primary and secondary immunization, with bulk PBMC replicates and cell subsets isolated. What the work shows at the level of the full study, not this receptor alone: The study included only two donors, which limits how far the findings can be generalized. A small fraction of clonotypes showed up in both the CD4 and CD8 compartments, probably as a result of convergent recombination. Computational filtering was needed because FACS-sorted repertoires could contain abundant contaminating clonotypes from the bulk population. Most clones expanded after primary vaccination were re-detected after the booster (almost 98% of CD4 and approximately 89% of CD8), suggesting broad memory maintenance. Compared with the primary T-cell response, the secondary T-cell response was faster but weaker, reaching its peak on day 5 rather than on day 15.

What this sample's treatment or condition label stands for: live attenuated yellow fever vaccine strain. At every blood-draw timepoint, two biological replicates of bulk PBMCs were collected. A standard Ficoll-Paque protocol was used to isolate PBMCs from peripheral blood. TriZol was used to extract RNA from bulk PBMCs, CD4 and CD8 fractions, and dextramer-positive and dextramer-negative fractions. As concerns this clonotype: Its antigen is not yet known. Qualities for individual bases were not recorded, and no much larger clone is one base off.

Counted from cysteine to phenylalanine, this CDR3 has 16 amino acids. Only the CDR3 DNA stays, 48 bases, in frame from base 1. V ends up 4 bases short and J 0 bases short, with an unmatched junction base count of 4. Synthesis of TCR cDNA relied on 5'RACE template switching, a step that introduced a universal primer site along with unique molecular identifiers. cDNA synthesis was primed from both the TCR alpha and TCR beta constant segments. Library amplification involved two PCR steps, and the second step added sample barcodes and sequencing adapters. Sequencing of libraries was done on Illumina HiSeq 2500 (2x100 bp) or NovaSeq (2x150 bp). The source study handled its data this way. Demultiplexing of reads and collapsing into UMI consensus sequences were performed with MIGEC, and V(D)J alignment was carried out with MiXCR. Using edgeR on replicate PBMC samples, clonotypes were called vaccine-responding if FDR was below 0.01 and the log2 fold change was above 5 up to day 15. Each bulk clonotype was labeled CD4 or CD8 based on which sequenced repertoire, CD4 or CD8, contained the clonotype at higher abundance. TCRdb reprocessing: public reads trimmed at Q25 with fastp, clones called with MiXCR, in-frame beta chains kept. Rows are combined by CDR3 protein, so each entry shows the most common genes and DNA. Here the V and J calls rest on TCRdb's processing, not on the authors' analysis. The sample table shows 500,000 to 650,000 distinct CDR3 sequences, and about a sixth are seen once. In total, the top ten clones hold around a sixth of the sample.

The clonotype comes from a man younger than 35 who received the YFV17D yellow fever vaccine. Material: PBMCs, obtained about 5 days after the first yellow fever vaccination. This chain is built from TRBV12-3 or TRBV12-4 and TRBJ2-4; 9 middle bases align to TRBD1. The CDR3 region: CASSSRQGVAKNIQYF. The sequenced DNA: TGTGCCAGCAGTTCACGACAGGGGGTAGCCAAAAACATTCAGTACTTC.